This T cell receptor beta chain was documented in a study of blood T cell repertoires in COVID-19 (dated by TCRdb to 2018 to 2020). For the study in its entirety: Samples from collaborators originated in the United States, Italy and Spain and spanned both the acute and convalescent phases of COVID-19. The material from the prospective study consisted of cDNA or gDNA derived from T cells, B-cell-depleted T cells, or PBMCs. A de-identified subject ID, COVID-19 status, age in years and sex were almost always included in the sample metadata. HLA class I and class II types, where available, came from metadata supplied by the sample provider rather than from assay-based typing. The repertoires were released in a freely available public database intended as a resource for research on the immune response to SARS-CoV-2. The dataset comprised deeply sampled blood TCRbeta repertoires from subjects exposed to, actively infected with, or recovered from COVID-19. Samples came from the ongoing ImmuneRACE study (first 160 participants) plus 1,254 subjects from 6 global collaborators.

Collaborating institutions collected whole blood in K2EDTA tubes following their own protocols. Collaborator samples were shipped for TCRbeta analysis as frozen whole blood, isolated PBMCs, or DNA extracted from either sample type. A note on this clone: Its specific antigen is unknown. Base qualities are not provided; no much larger clone lies one nucleotide away.

Paper-wide results and their limitations: The amount of clinical and demographic metadata varied by source and participant and was provided uncurated.

The CDR3 runs 15 residues from the cysteine to the phenylalanine. Here the CDR3 DNA is all that survives: 45 bases in frame from base 1. V is pared back by 5 bases and J by 6 bases, with 20 bases lying between the germline termini. CDR1 and CDR2, looked up from the germline V gene, are MDHEN and SYDVKM. The immunoSEQ Assay, a bias-controlled multiplex PCR, was used to amplify TCRbeta CDR3 regions from genomic DNA. In the paper's pipeline: Nucleated cell counts per sample were estimated from amplification of reference gene primers within the assay. To quantify the absolute abundance of each unique TCRbeta CDR3 rearrangement, sequence reads were collapsed and filtered. For each sample, productive Simpson clonality was calculated as the square root of Simpson's diversity index across productive rearrangements. TCRdb stores this immuneACCESS table with in-frame sequences only. Part of the clones is absent; in the studies checked, under half of the shortfall reflects unresolved V genes, and no reason is known for the rest. V, J and clone size are taken as reported in that table, and D and trimming were inferred from the DNA itself. The sample table holds some 230,000 clones, of which 83% were seen once. Roughly 7.4% of the sample goes to the ten largest clones.

Sample: peripheral blood. The TCR sequence derives from a woman between 45 and 60 years old with acute or convalescent COVID-19. This chain is built from TRBV28 and TRBJ2-7; the D gene is possibly TRBD2, with 5 bases matching. At the DNA level, the sequence is TGTGCCAGCAGTCCGGGGATTAAGGTCCGAGGCGAGCAGTACTTC. Translated, this is CASSPGIKVRGEQYF.